The 6 T cell receptor beta chains reported below all come from one sample, sequenced in a study of response to subunit inactivated influenza vaccine (dated by TCRdb to between 2018 and 2020). The receptor library was made with RT-PCR. The listed sequencing device is Illumina HiSeq 2500. TCRdb took the public reads, trimmed them with fastp at Q25, ran MiXCR for clone calling and kept in-frame beta chains. All rows with the same CDR3 protein become a single entry with the most common DNA and genes. This sample lists under 550,000 distinct CDR3 sequences; 7.5% to 8.5% were detected once. Of the sample, 13% falls within the top ten clones. Sequences were derived from PBMCs from blood, sampled roughly 24 months after vaccination. Receptors originate from a man between 50 and 70 years old who received an inactivated influenza vaccine. Donor details come from another sample of the same person, matched by shared clones.

This clonotype came up many times. The J gene is TRBJ1-3, the V gene TRBV5-1, with TRBD1 matching 7 bases. CDR1 is SGHRS and CDR2 is YFSETQ in the germline V gene. CDR3 length equals 15 residues. Trimming took 5 bases from V and 3 from J; bases not matched to a gene: 8. The CDR3 reads CASSYGQAVGNTIYF. The CDR3, as DNA: TGCGCCAGCAGTTACGGACAGGCTGTTGGAAACACCATATATTTT.

This clonotype was observed at least ten times. The V gene is TRBV5-1, the J gene TRBJ2-1, with a tentative D call TRBD1 (6 bases). The CDR3 contains 15 residues. Germline-derived CDR1 and CDR2 are SGHRS and YFSETQ. V shed 2 bases and J shed 0 bases, with 9 bases lying between them. For the CDR3, the DNA is TGCGCCAGCAGCTTTACAGGGAGCTCCTACAATGAGCAGTTCTTC. It is translated as CASSFTGSSYNEQFF.

The sample holds many counts of this clonotype. The chain carries TRBV25-1 and TRBJ2-5; D gene uncertain. Trimming removed 0 bases from V and 5 bases from J, with 4 bases in between. This CDR3 has 12 amino acids. Germline lookup yields CDR1 MGHDK and CDR2 SYGVNS. The CDR3 sequence is CASSEYTETQYF. The CDR3 DNA follows: TGTGCCAGCAGTGAATATACGGAGACCCAGTACTTC.

The V gene is TRBV27, the J gene TRBJ1-1; 7 bases are shared with TRBD1. The germline V gene encodes CDR1 MNHEY and CDR2 SMNVEV (reference sequence). This CDR3 has 19 residues. Trimming at V came to 1 base and at J to 4 bases, leaving 18 bases not matched to a gene. The CDR3 is CASSLWARWDSDPRTEAFF. The CDR3 bases are TGTGCCAGCAGTTTATGGGCAAGATGGGACAGTGATCCCCGCACTGAAGCTTTCTTT.

The V gene is TRBV28, the J gene TRBJ2-7, with D perhaps matching TRBD2 (7 bases). V was pared by 8 bases and J by 3 bases, with 17 bases between. The CDR3 has 14 amino acids. The V gene's germline CDR1 is MDHEN and CDR2 SYDVKM. CDR3 region: CASLGGGDGYEQYF. DNA of the CDR3: TGTGCCAGCCTAGGGGGAGGGGATGGCTACGAGCAGTACTTC.

This clonotype turned up a few times. The chain uses TRBV12-3 or TRBV12-4 and TRBJ2-3; 9 nucleotides agree with TRBD2. The CDR3 runs to 14 residues. J gave up 5 bases and V 3 bases, and 3 bases lay outside the gene matches. The CDR3 loop is CASSFRAGGDTQYF. In DNA form, the CDR3 reads TGTGCCAGCAGTTTTAGAGCGGGGGGAGATACGCAGTATTTT.